The 11 T cell receptor beta chains given below trace back to one sample, sequenced in a study of neurological immune-mediated disorders (dated by TCRdb to 2018 to 2020). Libraries came from 5' RACE. This sample was sequenced with an Illumina HiSeq 2500. TCRdb trimmed public reads at Q25 via fastp, called clones via MiXCR and kept in-frame beta chains. Every distinct CDR3 protein forms one entry, paired with its most common genes and DNA. The sample data list 25,000 to 35,000 distinct CDR3 sequences, and about 1.6% of these were observed just once. The biggest ten clones account for nearly 9.5% of the sample. Material: PBMCs. These receptors were collected from a woman aged 30 to 39 with multiple sclerosis.

This clonotype has ten or more counts. CDR3 sequence (DNA): TGCGCCAGCAGCCCCGAGGGATCGAACACCGGGGAGCTGTTTTTT. Residues: CASSPEGSNTGELFF. This sequence joins TRBV5-1 and TRBJ2-2, with D perhaps TRBD2 (5 bases). The V and J ends lost 4 bases and 0 bases respectively, with 10 bases between them. This CDR3 spans 15 amino acids. Germline V CDR1 and CDR2: SGHRS, YFSETQ. Full variable domain (missing parts from reference TRBV5-1 and TRBJ2-2): KAGVTQTPRYLIKTRGQQVTLSCSPISGHRSVSWYQQTPGQGLQFLFEYFSETQRNKGNFPGRFSGRQFSNSRSEMNVSTLELGDSALYLCASSPEGSNTGELFFGEGSRLTVL.

This clonotype was seen many times. The chain links TRBV9 to TRBJ2-2, with 8 bases lining up with TRBD1. Germline V gives CDR1 SGDLS, CDR2 YYNGEE. The CDR3 length is 16 residues. Trimming took 3 bases from V and 3 from J; bases not matched to a gene: 7. CDR3 region: CASSGAGGGDTGELFF. CDR3 nucleotide sequence: TGTGCCAGCAGCGGCGCAGGGGGCGGCGACACCGGGGAGCTGTTTTTT.

In this sample, this clonotype turned up many times. The gene calls are TRBV7-8 and TRBJ1-1, with TRBD1 matching over 11 bases. The length of the CDR3 is 13 residues. Germline loops: CDR1 SGHVS, CDR2 FQNEAQ. The ends lost 4 bases at V and 9 bases at J; junction bases unmatched: 4. CDR3 protein: CASSYGTGGKAFF. CDR3 DNA sequence: TGTGCCAGCAGCTATGGGACAGGGGGGAAAGCTTTCTTT.

This clonotype was recorded at least ten times. V is TRBV12-3 or TRBV12-4 and J is TRBJ1-1; D is unresolved. The CDR3 has 12 residues. V was cut by 7 bases and J by 2 bases, with 8 bases left in between. As DNA, the CDR3 is TGTGCCAGCACCAGCGCTAACACTGAAGCTTTCTTT. Protein sequence: CASTSANTEAFF.

About this clonotype: A much larger clone differs from this one at a single base, so this may be a read error. Since no conserved phenylalanine or tryptophan closes the CDR3, a read error is the likely cause. The chain is built from TRBV6-4 and TRBJ2-1, with a possible D match to TRBD2 (5 bases). The germline CDR1 and CDR2 sequences are MRHNA and SNTAGT. The CDR3 consists of 12 residues. Trimming left V 6 bases short and J 8 bases short, with 11 bases between. The CDR3 protein is CASSDEGDEQFI. In DNA form, the CDR3 reads TGTGCCAGCAGCGACGAGGGCGATGAGCAGTTCATC.

This clonotype was observed many times. The chain employs TRBV12-3 or TRBV12-4 and TRBJ1-3, with D perhaps TRBD1 (6 bases). V was pared by 6 bases and J by 3 bases, with 12 bases between. The CDR3 length is 14 residues. The CDR3 sequence is CASSQRGGGNTIYF. The CDR3 bases are TGTGCCAGCAGCCAGAGAGGGGGTGGAAACACCATATATTTT.

This clonotype was detected many times. The chain employs TRBV7-9 and TRBJ1-4; TRBD1 is a possible D gene (5 bases). With 5 bases removed from V and 0 bases from J, the gap between germline ends came to 10 bases. There are 15 residues in the CDR3. The germline V gene has CDR1 SEHNR and CDR2 FQNEAQ (reference sequence). The CDR3 DNA reads as TGTGCCAGCAGCCCATGGGGGGCAACTAATGAAAAACTGTTTTTT. This gives the protein CASSPWGATNEKLFF.

Ten or more counts support this clonotype. The chain has TRBV7-8 and TRBJ1-3, with 11 bases aligning to TRBD1. The V segment lost 1 base and the J segment 7 bases; nucleotides outside the gene matches: 6. The CDR3 is 16 residues long. From germline, CDR1 is SGHVS and CDR2 FQNEAQ. Written as DNA, the CDR3 is TGTGCCAGCAGCTTAGAACCGGGACAGGGGGGGAACACCATATATTTT. It translates to CASSLEPGQGGNTIYF.

This clonotype appeared many times. The V call is TRBV20-1, the J call TRBJ2-5; maybe TRBD1 (6 bases). Per germline, CDR1 DFQATT and CDR2 SNEGSKA (reference sequence). Trimming removed 4 bases at V and 1 base at J, with 16 bases between. The CDR3 loop spans 15 amino acids. The CDR3 DNA sequence: TGCAGTGCTACTCAGGGGAACAGGGCCCAAGAGACCCAGTACTTC. The encoded protein is CSATQGNRAQETQYF.

This clonotype was picked up many times. V usage is TRBV7-9 and J usage is TRBJ2-5; D is possibly TRBD2 (5 bases). Germline V gives CDR1 SEHNR, CDR2 FQNEAQ (reference sequence). This CDR3 has 15 residues. With 4 bases removed from V and 4 bases from J, the gap between germline ends came to 16 bases. Here the CDR3 DNA reads TGTGCCAGCAGCTCCCCTCGGGGTTTGGTAGAGACCCAGTACTTC. Translation: CASSSPRGLVETQYF.

This clonotype has at least ten counts. The rearrangement links TRBV12-3 or TRBV12-4 to TRBJ1-4, with D possibly TRBD1 on 5 matching bases. The V and J ends lost 5 bases and 8 bases respectively, with 9 bases between them. This CDR3 has 12 residues. CDR3 protein: CASSSNREKLFF. The CDR3, as DNA: TGTGCCAGCAGTAGTAACAGGGAAAAACTGTTTTTT.